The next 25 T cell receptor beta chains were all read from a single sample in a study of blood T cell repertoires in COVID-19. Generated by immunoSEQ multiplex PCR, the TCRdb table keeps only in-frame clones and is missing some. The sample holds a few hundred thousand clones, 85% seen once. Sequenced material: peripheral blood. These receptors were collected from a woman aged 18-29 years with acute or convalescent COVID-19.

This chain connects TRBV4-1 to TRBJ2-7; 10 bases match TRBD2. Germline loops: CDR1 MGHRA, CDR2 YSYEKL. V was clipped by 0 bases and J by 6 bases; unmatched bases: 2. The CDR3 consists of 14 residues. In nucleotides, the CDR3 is TGCGCCAGCAGCCAAGAAGCGGGGGGGCCCGAGCAGTACTTC. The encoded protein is CASSQEAGGPEQYF.

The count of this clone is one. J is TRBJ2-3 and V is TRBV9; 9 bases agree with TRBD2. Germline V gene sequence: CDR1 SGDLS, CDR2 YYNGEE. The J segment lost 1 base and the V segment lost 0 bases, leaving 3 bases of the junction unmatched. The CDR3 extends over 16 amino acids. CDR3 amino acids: CASSVGIAGGTDTQYF. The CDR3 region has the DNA TGTGCCAGCAGCGTAGGAATAGCGGGGGGCACAGATACGCAGTATTTT.

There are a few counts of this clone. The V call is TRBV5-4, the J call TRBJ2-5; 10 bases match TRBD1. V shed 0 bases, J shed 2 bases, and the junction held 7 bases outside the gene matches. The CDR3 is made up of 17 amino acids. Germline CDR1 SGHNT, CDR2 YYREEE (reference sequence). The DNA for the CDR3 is TGTGCCAGCAGCTTGGTAGGGACAGGGGTGGATCAAGAGACCCAGTACTTC. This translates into CASSLVGTGVDQETQYF.

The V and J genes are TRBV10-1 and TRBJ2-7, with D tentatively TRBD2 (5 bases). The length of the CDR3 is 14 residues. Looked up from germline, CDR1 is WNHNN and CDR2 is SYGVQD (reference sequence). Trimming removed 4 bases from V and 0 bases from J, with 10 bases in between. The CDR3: CASSVSGFSYEQYF. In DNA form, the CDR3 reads TGCGCCAGCAGTGTTTCGGGATTCTCCTACGAGCAGTACTTC.

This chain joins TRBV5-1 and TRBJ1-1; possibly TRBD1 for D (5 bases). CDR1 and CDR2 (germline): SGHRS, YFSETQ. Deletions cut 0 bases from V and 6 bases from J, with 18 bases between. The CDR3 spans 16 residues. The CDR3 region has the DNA TGCGCCAGCAGCTTGGGGGGCATAGCCGGGTGGGCTGAAGCTTTCTTT. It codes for CASSLGGIAGWAEAFF.

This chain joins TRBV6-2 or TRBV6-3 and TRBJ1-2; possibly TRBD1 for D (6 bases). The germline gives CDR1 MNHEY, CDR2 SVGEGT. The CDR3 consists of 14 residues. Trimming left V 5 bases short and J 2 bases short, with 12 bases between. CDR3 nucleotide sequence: TGTGCCAGCAGTCCGGACGGACAGAACTATGGCTACACCTTC. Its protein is CASSPDGQNYGYTF.

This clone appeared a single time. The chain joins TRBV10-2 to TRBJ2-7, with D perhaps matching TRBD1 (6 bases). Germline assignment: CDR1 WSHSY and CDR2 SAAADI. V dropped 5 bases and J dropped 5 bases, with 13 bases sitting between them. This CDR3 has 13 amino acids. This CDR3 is CASSRGGSHEQYF. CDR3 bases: TGCGCCAGCAGTCGTGGGGGCAGTCACGAGCAGTACTTC.

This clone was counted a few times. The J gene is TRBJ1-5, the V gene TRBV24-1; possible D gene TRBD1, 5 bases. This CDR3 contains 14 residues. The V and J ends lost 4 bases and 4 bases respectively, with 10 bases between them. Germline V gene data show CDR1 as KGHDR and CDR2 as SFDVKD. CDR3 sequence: CATSEQGWNQPQHF. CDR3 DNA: TGTGCCACCAGTGAGCAGGGTTGGAATCAGCCCCAGCATTTT.

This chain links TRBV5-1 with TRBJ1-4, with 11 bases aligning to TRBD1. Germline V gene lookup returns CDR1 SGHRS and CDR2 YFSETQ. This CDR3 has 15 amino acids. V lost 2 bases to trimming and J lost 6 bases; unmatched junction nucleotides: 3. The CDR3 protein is CASSFGQGAYEKLFF. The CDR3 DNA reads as TGCGCCAGCAGCTTCGGACAGGGGGCGTATGAAAAACTGTTTTTT. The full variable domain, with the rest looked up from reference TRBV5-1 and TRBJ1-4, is KAGVTQTPRYLIKTRGQQVTLSCSPISGHRSVSWYQQTPGQGLQFLFEYFSETQRNKGNFPGRFSGRQFSNSRSEMNVSTLELGDSALYLCASSFGQGAYEKLFFGSGTQLSVL.

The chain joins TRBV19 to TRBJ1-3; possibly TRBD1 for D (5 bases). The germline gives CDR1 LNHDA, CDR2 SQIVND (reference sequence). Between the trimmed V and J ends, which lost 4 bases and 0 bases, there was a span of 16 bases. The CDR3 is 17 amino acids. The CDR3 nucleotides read TGTGCCAGTAGTACTACCACAGGAACAAGCTCTGGAAACACCATATATTTT. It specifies CASSTTTGTSSGNTIYF.

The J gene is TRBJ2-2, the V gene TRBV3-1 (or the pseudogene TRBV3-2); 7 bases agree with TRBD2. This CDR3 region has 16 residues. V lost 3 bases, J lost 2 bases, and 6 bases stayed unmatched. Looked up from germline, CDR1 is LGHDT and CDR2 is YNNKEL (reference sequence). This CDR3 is CASSHFAGVNTGELFF. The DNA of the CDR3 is TGTGCCAGCAGCCACTTCGCGGGGGTCAACACCGGGGAGCTGTTTTTT.

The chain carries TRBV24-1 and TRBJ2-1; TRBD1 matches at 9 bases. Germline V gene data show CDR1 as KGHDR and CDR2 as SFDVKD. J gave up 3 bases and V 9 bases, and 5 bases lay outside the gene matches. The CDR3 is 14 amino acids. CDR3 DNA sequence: TGTGCCACCTCCGGGACAGGGATCTACAATGAGCAGTTCTTC. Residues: CATSGTGIYNEQFF.

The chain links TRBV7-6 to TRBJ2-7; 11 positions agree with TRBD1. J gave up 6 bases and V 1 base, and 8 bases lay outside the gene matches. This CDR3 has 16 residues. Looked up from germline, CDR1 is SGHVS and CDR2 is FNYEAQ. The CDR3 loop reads CASSLVPGGQGVEQYF. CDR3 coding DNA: TGTGCCAGCAGCTTAGTCCCAGGGGGACAGGGGGTCGAGCAGTACTTC.

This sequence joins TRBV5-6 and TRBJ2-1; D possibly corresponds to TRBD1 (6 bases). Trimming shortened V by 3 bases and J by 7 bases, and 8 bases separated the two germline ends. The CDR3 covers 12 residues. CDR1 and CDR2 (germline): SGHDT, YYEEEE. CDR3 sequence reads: CASSWTANEQFF. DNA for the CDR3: TGTGCCAGCAGCTGGACAGCAAATGAGCAGTTCTTC.

CDR3 residues: CASSRDRGDSFRGYTF. In nucleotides, the CDR3 is TGTGCCAGCAGCCGGGACAGGGGTGATTCTTTCCGTGGCTACACCTTC. The chain couples TRBV7-3 to TRBJ1-2; the match to TRBD1 covers 10 bases. Germline-derived CDR1 and CDR2 are SGHTA and FQGTGA. Trimming removed 5 bases from V and 7 bases from J; junction bases left unmatched: 13. The CDR3 is 16 amino acids.

Here the CDR3 reads CASSMGEGQPQHF. CDR3 DNA sequence: TGTGCCAGCAGCATGGGGGAGGGTCAGCCCCAGCATTTT. This chain connects TRBV5-6 to TRBJ1-5, with D possibly being TRBD1 (5 bases). CDR1 SGHDT and CDR2 YYEEEE come from the germline V gene. V lost 4 bases, J lost 6 bases, and 11 bases lay in between. The CDR3 covers 13 residues.

CDR3: CATSGQGLNQPQHF. The CDR3 DNA sequence: TGTGCCACCTCGGGACAGGGGCTCAATCAGCCCCAGCATTTT. The rearrangement links TRBV6-5 to TRBJ1-5; 10 nucleotides line up with TRBD1. Germline CDR1 and CDR2: MNHEY and SVGAGI. This CDR3 is 14 amino acids long. V gave up 10 bases and J gave up 3 bases; unmatched junction bases: 6.

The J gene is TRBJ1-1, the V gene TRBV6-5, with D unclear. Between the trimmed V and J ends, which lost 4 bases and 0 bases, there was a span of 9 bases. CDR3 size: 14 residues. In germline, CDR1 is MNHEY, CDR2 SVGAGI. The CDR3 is CASSSSTVNTEAFF. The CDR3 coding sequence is TGTGCCAGCAGTTCCTCAACTGTGAACACTGAAGCTTTCTTT.

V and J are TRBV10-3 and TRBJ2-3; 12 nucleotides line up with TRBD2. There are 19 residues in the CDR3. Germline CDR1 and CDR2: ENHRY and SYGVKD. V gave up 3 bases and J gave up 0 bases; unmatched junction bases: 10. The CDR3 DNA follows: TGTGCCATCAGTGAAGGGGGGACTAGCGGGCGGATTAGCACAGATACGCAGTATTTT. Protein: CAISEGGTSGRISTDTQYF.

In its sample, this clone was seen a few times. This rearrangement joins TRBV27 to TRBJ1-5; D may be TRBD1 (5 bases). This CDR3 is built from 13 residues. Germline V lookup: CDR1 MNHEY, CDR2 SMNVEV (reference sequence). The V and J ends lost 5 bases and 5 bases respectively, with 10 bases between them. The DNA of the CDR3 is TGTGCCAGCAGTGTTACAGGTGATCAGCCCCAGCATTTT. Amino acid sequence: CASSVTGDQPQHF.

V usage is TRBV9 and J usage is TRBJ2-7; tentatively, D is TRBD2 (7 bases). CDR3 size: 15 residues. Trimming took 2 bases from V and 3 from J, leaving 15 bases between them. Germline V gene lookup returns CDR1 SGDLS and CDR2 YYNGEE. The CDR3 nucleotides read TGTGCCAGCAGCGTCTCGGGGGGCAATAACTACGAGCAGTACTTC. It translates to CASSVSGGNNYEQYF.

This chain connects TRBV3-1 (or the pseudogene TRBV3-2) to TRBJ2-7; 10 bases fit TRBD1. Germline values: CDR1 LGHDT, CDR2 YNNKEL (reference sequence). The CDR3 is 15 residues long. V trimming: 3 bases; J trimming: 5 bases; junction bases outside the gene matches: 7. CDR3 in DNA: TGTGCCAGCAGCCAGCGCCGGGACAGGGGTCACGAGCAGTACTTC. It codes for CASSQRRDRGHEQYF.

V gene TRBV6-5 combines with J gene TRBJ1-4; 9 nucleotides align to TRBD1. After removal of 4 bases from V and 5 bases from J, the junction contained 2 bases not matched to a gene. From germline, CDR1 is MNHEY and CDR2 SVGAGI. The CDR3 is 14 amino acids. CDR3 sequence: CASSWDRENEKLFF. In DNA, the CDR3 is TGTGCCAGCAGTTGGGACAGGGAGAATGAAAAACTGTTTTTT.

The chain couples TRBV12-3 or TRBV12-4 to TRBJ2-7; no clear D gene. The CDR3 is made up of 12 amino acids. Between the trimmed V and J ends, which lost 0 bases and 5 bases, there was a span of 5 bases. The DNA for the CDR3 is TGTGCCAGCAGTTTAGCGCAGGACGAGCAGTACTTC. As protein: CASSLAQDEQYF.

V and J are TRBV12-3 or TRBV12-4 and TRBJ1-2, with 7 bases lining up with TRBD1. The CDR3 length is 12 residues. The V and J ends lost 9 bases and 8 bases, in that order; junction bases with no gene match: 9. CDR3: CASRRGGRGYTF. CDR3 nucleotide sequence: TGTGCCAGTAGGAGAGGGGGCAGAGGCTACACCTTC.